This T cell receptor (beta chain) emerged from a study of blood T cell repertoires in COVID-19. Grouping used clinical history reported by participants in a survey and questionnaire. The table came from immunoSEQ multiplex PCR; TCRdb's copy has only in-frame clones and leaves some out. The profile shows 250,000 to 300,000 clones, about 80% of them singletons. Losses at the gene ends were 0 bases for V and 6 bases for J; bases not matched to a gene: 10. The CDR3 spans 17 residues. The germline gives CDR1 SGHNT, CDR2 YENEEA. This receptor was identified in a man aged 25 to 40 with acute COVID-19. V is TRBV11-3 and J is TRBJ1-5; 8 nucleotides align to TRBD1. The sequencing sample was made of PBMCs or T cells enriched from blood (not recorded which). DNA for the CDR3: TGTGCCAGCAGCTTAGATCAGAACAGGGGGTTTGGTCAGCCCCAGCATTTT. Translating it yields CASSLDQNRGFGQPQHF.